The clone carrying this T cell receptor (beta chain) was seen only a few times. As yet, its antigen is unknown. V gave up 2 bases and J gave up 4 bases, with 12 bases separating them. This CDR3 spans 14 amino acids. Germline lookup yields CDR1 MGHDK and CDR2 SYGVNS. The study ran its PCR with 60 Vbeta and 13 Jbeta primers. Repertoires were generated with immunoSEQ multiplex PCR, while TCRdb's copy carries only in-frame clones and drops some. This table holds 150,000 to 200,000 clones, approximately 82% found once. This sample was included in a study of cytomegalovirus exposure and HLA in healthy donors. Study-level points and caveats: Highly shared sequence variants in one cluster were likely a sequencing artifact. Prior analysis indicated that the majority of TCR beta V segments exhibited productivity approximately 90% or approximately 30% of the time. In vitro confirmation showed a few CMV-associated chains to be CMV antigen specific.

Input material: PBMCs. The chain employs TRBV25-1 and TRBJ2-7; D perhaps matches TRBD2 (5 bases). The TCR comes from a woman aged 35 to 49 in good health and CMV-seropositive. In nucleotides, the CDR3 is TGTGCCAGCAGTGAAGTAGGGTCGGGATACGAGCAGTACTTC. Translating gives CASSEVGSGYEQYF.